The 14 T cell receptor beta chains listed next were all sequenced from one sample in a study of T cell changes during pregnancy in multiple sclerosis. The protocol was immunoSEQ multiplex PCR, while the TCRdb copy is restricted to in-frame clones and leaves out a portion. Of tens of thousands of clones in the sample, about 88% were seen once. This material consisted of CD4+ T cells from peripheral blood mononuclear cells, taken in the first trimester of pregnancy. The receptors here all came from a female donor with multiple sclerosis, enrolled in a pregnancy study.

The V gene is TRBV6-1, the J gene TRBJ1-3, with D unclear. The V end was cut by 11 bases, the J end by 3 bases, with 5 bases between. Germline V gene sequence: CDR1 MNHNS, CDR2 SASEGT. The CDR3 totals 10 residues. The CDR3 bases are TGTGCCGCCGGTGGAAACACCATATATTTT. Its protein is CAAGGNTIYF.

This chain connects TRBV2 to TRBJ2-7; tentatively, D is TRBD2 (5 bases). Germline CDR1 SNHLY, CDR2 FYNNEI. The CDR3 consists of 14 residues. Trimming left V 5 bases short and J 0 bases short, with 11 bases between. The CDR3 reads CASSSGLLSYEQYF. CDR3 DNA sequence: TGTGCCAGCAGTTCCGGACTTCTCTCCTACGAGCAGTACTTC.

The CDR3 region has the DNA TGTGCCAGCAGCTTGACAGGGGTTAATGAAAAACTGTTTTTT. Translating gives CASSLTGVNEKLFF. The chain combines TRBV7-9 with TRBJ1-4, with TRBD1 matching over 8 bases. The CDR3 is 14 amino acids. Germline V gene lookup returns CDR1 SEHNR and CDR2 FQNEAQ (reference sequence). With 3 bases clipped from V and 4 bases from J, the junction kept 1 base outside the gene matches.

V is TRBV7-3 and J is TRBJ2-1; 8 bases are shared with TRBD2. The CDR3 spans 14 residues. Trimming removed 5 bases from V and 6 bases from J; junction bases left unmatched: 6. Germline V CDR1 and CDR2: SGHTA, FQGTGA. The DNA of the CDR3 is TGTGCCAGCAGCACCCAGAGCGGGAGCAATGAGCAGTTCTTC. Amino acid sequence: CASSTQSGSNEQFF.

The chain uses TRBV2 and TRBJ1-3; D not resolved. This CDR3 contains 14 residues. Trimming shortened V by 3 bases and J by 2 bases, and 8 bases separated the two germline ends. In germline, CDR1 is SNHLY, CDR2 FYNNEI. CDR3 nucleotide sequence: TGTGCCAGCAGTGAGGCCAGGACTGGAAACACCATATATTTT. It is translated as CASSEARTGNTIYF. The whole variable domain, filled in from reference TRBV2 and TRBJ1-3, reads EPEVTQTPSHQVTQMGQEVILRCVPISNHLYFYWYRQILGQKVEFLVSFYNNEISEKSEIFDDQFSVERPDGSNFTLKIRSTKLEDSAMYFCASSEARTGNTIYFGEGSWLTVV.

The chain links TRBV19 to TRBJ1-2, with 7 bases lining up with TRBD1. J lost 11 bases, V lost 3 bases, and 9 bases had no gene match. Germline V gene sequence: CDR1 LNHDA, CDR2 SQIVND (reference sequence). The CDR3 covers 13 residues. CDR3 sequence: CASSIRGDSSYTF. The CDR3 DNA follows: TGTGCCAGTAGTATCAGGGGGGACAGCTCATACACCTTC.

This chain uses TRBV18 with TRBJ1-5; weak D call: TRBD1 (6 bases). V was clipped by 3 bases and J by 1 base, with 19 bases between them. Per germline, CDR1 KGHSH and CDR2 LQKENI. This CDR3 is 18 amino acids long. DNA of the CDR3: TGTGCCAGCTCACCTTATGGCCCGGACAGTTTGAGCAATCAGCCCCAGCATTTT. Residues: CASSPYGPDSLSNQPQHF.

The chain employs TRBV6-1 and TRBJ2-1, with 7 bases fitting TRBD1. The CDR3 consists of 17 residues. Germline V gene sequence: CDR1 MNHNS, CDR2 SASEGT. The trim removed 2 bases at V and 0 bases at J, leaving 7 bases unmatched. CDR3 in DNA: TGTGCCAGCAGTGAACGGGACAGTTCCAGCTCCTACAATGAGCAGTTCTTC. The encoded protein is CASSERDSSSSYNEQFF.

V usage is TRBV7-9 and J usage is TRBJ1-4; 8 nucleotides agree with TRBD1. Germline loops: CDR1 SEHNR, CDR2 FQNEAQ (reference sequence). This CDR3 region has 16 residues. The ends lost 4 bases at V and 0 bases at J; junction bases unmatched: 4. Here the CDR3 reads CASSSGQASTNEKLFF. CDR3 bases: TGTGCCAGCAGCTCGGGACAGGCTTCAACTAATGAAAAACTGTTTTTT.

The chain carries TRBV11-3 and TRBJ2-3, with a tentative D call TRBD2 (6 bases). Germline V gene sequence: CDR1 SGHNT, CDR2 YENEEA. The CDR3 consists of 17 residues. V was cut by 4 bases and J by 4 bases, with 21 bases left in between. Here the CDR3 DNA reads TGTGCCAGCAGCTCGGGGGACTCCCTGGGAAAGGCAGATACGCAGTATTTT. This encodes CASSSGDSLGKADTQYF.

The rearrangement uses TRBV18 and TRBJ1-4; TRBD1 matches at 8 bases. The germline V gene encodes CDR1 KGHSH and CDR2 LQKENI. Trimming at V came to 3 bases and at J to 2 bases, leaving 2 bases not matched to a gene. CDR3 length: 15 amino acids. CDR3 residues: CASSPSGGTNEKLFF. CDR3 in DNA: TGTGCCAGCTCACCTTCAGGGGGCACTAATGAAAAACTGTTTTTT.

V is TRBV7-9 and J is TRBJ2-1; D perhaps matches TRBD2 (6 bases). V was clipped by 4 bases and J by 0 bases, with 10 bases between them. Germline CDR1 is SEHNR and CDR2 is FQNEAQ (reference sequence). The CDR3 length is 15 residues. The CDR3, as DNA: TGTGCCAGCAGCTCGCGACTAGTCTCCTACAATGAGCAGTTCTTC. It codes for CASSSRLVSYNEQFF.

The rearrangement links TRBV5-6 to TRBJ2-5; D might be TRBD1 (5 bases). The CDR3 has 13 amino acids. Germline V gene sequence: CDR1 SGHDT, CDR2 YYEEEE. The germline V and J ends were trimmed by 4 bases and 2 bases, with 9 bases remaining between them. CDR3: CASSTDRQETQYF. The CDR3 DNA is TGTGCCAGCAGCACCGACAGACAAGAGACCCAGTACTTC.

The chain links TRBV2 to TRBJ1-5, with 9 positions matching TRBD1. The junction had 8 bases not matched to a gene; V was cut back by 6 bases and J by 2 bases. Germline CDR1 and CDR2: SNHLY and FYNNEI. This CDR3 has 16 residues. CDR3 in amino acids: CASRGTGSMGNQPQHF. In nucleotides, the CDR3 is TGTGCCAGCAGGGGGACAGGGTCGATGGGCAATCAGCCCCAGCATTTT.